Shown below are 13 T cell receptor beta chains from a single sample sequenced in a study of cytomegalovirus exposure and HLA in healthy donors (dated 2017 in TCRdb). The method behind the library was the immunoSEQ multiplex PCR assay. TCRdb's version of the immuneACCESS table is confined to in-frame rearrangements and falls short of the full clone set. An unresolved V gene accounts for under half of the shortfall where checked; the remainder is of unknown origin. For this sample there are 120,000 or so clones; approximately 92% appear just once. The ten top clones hold around 1.1% of the sample. The specimen sequenced was PBMCs. The receptor set was obtained from a woman aged 18-29 years in good health and CMV-seronegative.

This chain connects TRBV30 to TRBJ1-2; TRBD1 aligns across 9 bases. Germline V gene sequence: CDR1 GTSNPN, CDR2 SVGIG (reference sequence). V was clipped by 2 bases and J by 4 bases; unmatched bases: 2. There are 13 residues in the CDR3. The DNA for the CDR3 is TGTGCCTGGAGTCTGGACAGGGGCTATGGCTACACCTTC. Amino acid sequence: CAWSLDRGYGYTF.

The chain has TRBV28 and TRBJ2-7, with TRBD1 as a possible D gene (6 bases). Per germline, CDR1 MDHEN and CDR2 SYDVKM. The V and J ends lost 5 bases and 0 bases respectively, with 14 bases between them. The CDR3 sequence is 15 residues long. For the CDR3, the DNA is TGTGCCAGCAGTCCGCAGGGGTGGCCCTCCTACGAGCAGTACGTC. Protein product: CASSPQGWPSYEQYV.

The chain employs TRBV30 and TRBJ2-3; maybe TRBD1 (5 bases). Germline CDR1 and CDR2: GTSNPN and SVGIG (reference sequence). There are 16 residues in the CDR3. V was trimmed by 2 bases and J by 6 bases, leaving 21 bases between them. As DNA, the CDR3 is TGTGCCTGGAGTAAAGGGGATACCGCCTTGTGGGATACGCAGTATTTT. This translates into CAWSKGDTALWDTQYF.

This clone was observed a single time. The gene calls are TRBV11-2 and TRBJ2-1; 7 nucleotides match TRBD1. This CDR3 region has 14 residues. V dropped 5 bases and J dropped 8; count of bases not matched to a gene: 9. Germline CDR1 reads SGHAT; CDR2 reads FQNNGV. CDR3 sequence (DNA): TGTGCCAGCAGCCAGGGACAGCTGAAGGATGAGCAGTTCTTC. Translation: CASSQGQLKDEQFF. The full variable domain, its missing parts supplied by reference TRBV11-2 and TRBJ2-1, is EAGVAQSPRYKIIEKRQSVAFWCNPISGHATLYWYQQILGQGPKLLIQFQNNGVVDDSQLPKDRFSAERLKGVDSTLKIQPAKLEDSAVYLCASSQGQLKDEQFFGPGTRLTVL.

This rearrangement joins TRBV5-1 to TRBJ2-3, with TRBD2 matching 9 bases. The CDR3 contains 17 residues. CDR1 and CDR2 (germline): SGHRS, YFSETQ. V shed 3 bases and J 2 bases; nucleotides not matched to a gene: 10. The CDR3, as DNA: TGCGCCAGCAGCTACTCCGGGGTAGCGGGGGTCACAGATACGCAGTATTTT. This gives the protein CASSYSGVAGVTDTQYF.

This chain links TRBV7-8 with TRBJ1-5; 7 positions agree with TRBD1. V shed 1 base and J 7 bases; nucleotides not matched to a gene: 10. This CDR3 is built from 16 residues. From germline, CDR1 is SGHVS and CDR2 FQNEAQ. The CDR3 sequence: CASSLETGVGIQPQHF. CDR3 coding DNA: TGTGCCAGCAGCTTAGAAACAGGGGTTGGGATCCAGCCCCAGCATTTT. The full variable domain, in which reference TRBV7-8 and TRBJ1-5 provide the parts outside the CDR3, is GAGVSQSPRYKVAKRGQDVALRCDPISGHVSLFWYQQALGQGPEFLTYFQNEAQLDKSGLPSDRFFAERPEGSVSTLKIQRTQQEDSAVYLCASSLETGVGIQPQHFGDGTRLSIL.

The J gene is TRBJ1-2, the V gene TRBV7-7, with D possibly TRBD1 on 6 matching bases. The CDR3 runs 15 residues. V lost 4 bases, J lost 4 bases, and 16 bases lay in between. Germline CDR1 SSHAT, CDR2 FNYEAQ (reference sequence). The CDR3 protein is CASSSYAGAGYGYTF. The CDR3 DNA reads TGTGCCAGCAGCTCATACGCAGGGGCAGGCTATGGCTACACCTTC.

CDR3 residues: CASSNSGKRNEQFF. CDR3 in DNA: TGTGCCAGCAGCAATTCCGGGAAACGCAATGAGCAGTTCTTC. The chain uses TRBV5-8 and TRBJ2-1; TRBD2 might be the D (5 bases). Germline loops: CDR1 SGHTS, CDR2 YDEGEE. CDR3 length: 14 amino acids. V gave up 4 bases and J gave up 6 bases, with 14 bases separating them.

The chain carries TRBV25-1 and TRBJ1-5, with a possible D match to TRBD1 (6 bases). In germline, CDR1 is MGHDK, CDR2 SYGVNS. The CDR3 extends over 14 amino acids. Trimming removed 4 bases at V and 7 bases at J, with 14 bases between. The CDR3 DNA sequence: TGTGCCAGCAGTGGTACAGGGATGGTACAGCCCCAGCATTTT. Amino acid sequence: CASSGTGMVQPQHF.

This chain joins TRBV27 and TRBJ1-5; no firm D call. The CDR3 has 13 amino acids. Germline V gives CDR1 MNHEY, CDR2 SMNVEV (reference sequence). Trimming took 5 bases from V and 0 from J, leaving 5 bases between them. The CDR3 spells CASSPSSNQPQHF. CDR3 in DNA: TGTGCCAGCAGTCCGAGTAGCAATCAGCCCCAGCATTTT.

The chain recombines TRBV30 with TRBJ2-1; tentatively, D is TRBD1 (6 bases). The ends were cut back, 4 bases at V and 8 bases at J, with 12 bases in the middle. Germline assignment: CDR1 GTSNPN and CDR2 SVGIG (reference sequence). The CDR3 is made up of 12 amino acids. The CDR3 DNA reads TGTGCCTGGACTACACAGGGCTATGAGCAGTTCTTC. It is translated as CAWTTQGYEQFF.

This chain uses TRBV27 with TRBJ2-1; possibly TRBD2 for D (6 bases). CDR1 is MNHEY and CDR2 is SMNVEV in the germline V gene (reference sequence). The CDR3 runs to 13 residues. Trimming left V 8 bases short and J 4 bases short, with 12 bases between. The DNA of the CDR3 is TGTGCCAGCTCCCGGGACTTTTACAATGAGCAGTTCTTC. It codes for CASSRDFYNEQFF.

The chain combines TRBV5-1 with TRBJ2-5, with 7 bases lining up with TRBD2. The CDR3 consists of 15 residues. V lost 2 bases, J lost 2 bases, and 6 bases stayed unmatched. The germline CDR1 and CDR2 sequences are SGHRS and YFSETQ. The chain's CDR3 is CASSLGLAVQETQYF. As DNA, the CDR3 is TGCGCCAGCAGCTTAGGCCTAGCGGTACAAGAGACCCAGTACTTC.